These 12 T cell receptor beta chains originate from one sample sequenced in a study of T cell responses to AZD1222 COVID-19 vaccine. Only in-frame clones appear in the TCRdb table, and some are missing; sequencing was by immunoSEQ multiplex PCR. The repertoire has around 110,000 clones, about 90% of them found once; the top ten carry approximately 1.4%. Specimen: peripheral blood, collected 28 days after the second AZD1222 dose. The receptors come from an adult who received the AZD1222 COVID-19 vaccine.

The rearrangement joins TRBV28 to TRBJ1-4; D is unclear. Germline V gives CDR1 MDHEN, CDR2 SYDVKM. The CDR3 length is 14 residues. Trimming left V 1 base short and J 6 bases short, with 9 bases between. This chain's CDR3 is CASSLSTDHEKLFF. The DNA for the CDR3 is TGTGCCAGCAGTTTATCGACGGACCATGAAAAACTGTTTTTT.

This clone has more than one count but fewer than ten. This chain joins TRBV19 and TRBJ1-2; maybe TRBD1 (5 bases). The CDR3 sequence is 13 residues long. V was clipped by 4 bases and J by 4 bases, with 10 bases between them. Looked up from germline, CDR1 is LNHDA and CDR2 is SQIVND (reference sequence). CDR3 sequence (DNA): TGTGCCAGTAGTAGAGGGGAGTTCTATGGCTACACCTTC. As protein: CASSRGEFYGYTF.

The chain carries TRBV10-3 and TRBJ1-2; D unclear. The CDR3 loop spans 13 amino acids. The germline V gene has CDR1 ENHRY and CDR2 SYGVKD. Between the trimmed V and J ends, which lost 2 bases and 3 bases, there was a span of 7 bases. The CDR3, as DNA: TGTGCCATCAGTGAGACGGCGGACTATGGCTACACCTTC. Residues: CAISETADYGYTF.

The chain is built from TRBV19 and TRBJ2-2; the match to TRBD1 covers 9 bases. Germline values: CDR1 LNHDA, CDR2 SQIVND (reference sequence). This CDR3 has 14 residues. V was pared by 8 bases and J by 5 bases, with 6 bases of the junction left unmatched. This CDR3 is CASQDRGGTGELFF. DNA of the CDR3: TGTGCCAGTCAGGACAGGGGCGGAACCGGGGAGCTGTTTTTT.

The rearrangement links TRBV6-5 to TRBJ1-4, with D tentatively TRBD1 (6 bases). V was trimmed by 0 bases and J by 14 bases, leaving 22 bases between them. CDR3 size: 16 residues. Looked up from germline, CDR1 is MNHEY and CDR2 is SVGAGI. This chain's CDR3 is CASSYSTGIGPGDLFF. The CDR3 DNA reads TGTGCCAGCAGTTACTCTACAGGGATCGGACCGGGAGACCTGTTTTTT.

The table lists this clone with a count of one. The V and J genes are TRBV20-1 and TRBJ2-3; D may be TRBD1 (6 bases). Germline V lookup: CDR1 DFQATT, CDR2 SNEGSKA (reference sequence). The CDR3 loop spans 11 amino acids. The V end was cut by 5 bases, the J end by 6 bases, with 9 bases between. The CDR3 here is CSASGEDTQYF. The CDR3 bases are TGCAGTGCTTCAGGGGAGGATACGCAGTATTTT.

This chain connects TRBV15 to TRBJ2-2, with 9 bases aligning to TRBD2. Germline V gene data show CDR1 as LNHNV and CDR2 as YYDKDF (reference sequence). The ends lost 7 bases at V and 4 bases at J; junction bases unmatched: 7. This CDR3 has 15 amino acids. The CDR3 here is CATTDLAGRTGELFF. The CDR3 DNA reads as TGTGCCACCACCGATCTAGCGGGACGCACCGGGGAGCTGTTTTTT. The complete variable domain, with remaining parts taken from reference TRBV15 and TRBJ2-2, reads DAMVIQNPRYQVTQFGKPVTLSCSQTLNHNVMYWYQQKSSQAPKLLFHYYDKDFNNEADTPDNFQSRRPNTSFCFLDIRSPGLGDTAMYLCATTDLAGRTGELFFGEGSRLTVL.

The V call is TRBV6-1, the J call TRBJ2-3; 7 bases match TRBD2. The CDR3 sequence is 15 residues long. In germline, CDR1 is MNHNS, CDR2 SASEGT. After removal of 1 base from V and 1 base from J, the junction contained 2 bases not matched to a gene. CDR3 loop: CASSEVAGGTDTQYF. The CDR3, as DNA: TGTGCCAGCAGTGAAGTTGCGGGGGGCACAGATACGCAGTATTTT.

The J gene is TRBJ2-3, the V gene TRBV18; D is ambiguous. V was trimmed by 2 bases and J by 2 bases, leaving 8 bases between them. This CDR3 is 14 amino acids long. Germline-derived CDR1 and CDR2 are KGHSH and LQKENI. In DNA form, the CDR3 reads TGTGCCAGCTCACCAAGGGCTGCCACAGATACGCAGTATTTT. Translating it yields CASSPRAATDTQYF.

The V gene is TRBV3-1 (or the pseudogene TRBV3-2), the J gene TRBJ1-3; D is undetermined. The germline CDR1 and CDR2 sequences are LGHDT and YNNKEL (reference sequence). Trimming pared 1 base from V and 0 bases from J, leaving 7 bases between. This CDR3 contains 15 residues. Here the CDR3 reads CASSQGFGSGNTIYF. For the CDR3, the DNA is TGTGCCAGCAGCCAAGGTTTCGGCTCTGGAAACACCATATATTTT.

This clone appeared a single time. The chain links TRBV21-1 to TRBJ1-5. TRBV21-1 is a pseudogene locus. This CDR3 comprises 14 residues. CDR3 coding DNA: TGTGCCAGCAGCAAAGCGCCGTTCTCTCAGCCCCAGCATTTT. Translation gives CASSKAPFSQPQHF.

The chain is built from TRBV14 and TRBJ2-1; D is unclear. The germline CDR1 and CDR2 sequences are SGHDN and FVKESK. V gave up 4 bases and J gave up 9 bases, with 13 bases separating them. The CDR3 length is 13 residues. The CDR3 bases are TGTGCCAGCAGCCCATACCGGGTCCCTGAGCAGTTCTTC. Its protein is CASSPYRVPEQFF.